Shown below are 18 T cell receptor beta chains from a single sample sequenced in a study of T cell responses to AZD1222 COVID-19 vaccine (dated by TCRdb to the early 2020s). The library was obtained by the immunoSEQ multiplex PCR assay. Sourced from immuneACCESS, this table was stored by TCRdb with only in-frame sequences that have V and J called. A share of the clones is absent; for the studies checked, an unresolved V gene accounts for under half, and the remainder has no known explanation. Here the sample has 90,000 to 150,000 clones; approximately 90% occur a single time. Around 2.6% of the sample belongs to the ten largest clones. The time point label, read with the paper, signifies: about 28 days (+/-7) after the second vaccine dose. Sequenced material: peripheral blood, taken 28 days after the second AZD1222 dose. The receptors here all came from an adult who received the AZD1222 COVID-19 vaccine.

This sequence joins TRBV6-2 or TRBV6-3 and TRBJ1-4; 7 bases are a match to TRBD1. Germline CDR1 is MNHEY and CDR2 is SVGEGT. The CDR3 is 15 residues long. Unmatched junction bases numbered 9, after V lost 6 bases and J lost 5 bases. The CDR3 here is CASSPVGQRNEKLFF. In DNA form, the CDR3 reads TGTGCCAGCAGCCCCGTGGGACAGAGGAATGAAAAACTGTTTTTT.

The chain couples TRBV7-2 to TRBJ2-5, with a possible D match to TRBD1 (5 bases). The CDR3 length is 15 residues. V was pared by 6 bases and J by 4 bases, with 18 bases between. CDR1 is SGHTA, CDR2 FQGNSA, per germline. In nucleotides, the CDR3 is TGTGCCAGCAGACCCGACAGCCCGTTGAGAGAGACCCAGTACTTC. Its protein is CASRPDSPLRETQYF.

The gene calls are TRBV29-1 and TRBJ1-4, with D unclear. This CDR3 is 13 amino acids long. V lost 2 bases to trimming and J lost 8 bases, with 12 bases between them. Germline CDR1 SQVTM, CDR2 ANQGSEA. The chain's CDR3 is CSVENGVEEKLFF. The CDR3 bases are TGCAGCGTTGAAAATGGGGTCGAGGAAAAACTGTTTTTT. Together with reference TRBV29-1 and TRBJ1-4, the CDR3 gives the full variable domain: SAVISQKPSRDICQRGTSLTIQCQVDSQVTMMFWYRQQPGQSLTLIATANQGSEATYESGFVIDKFPISRPNLTFSTLTVSNMSPEDSSIYLCSVENGVEEKLFFGSGTQLSVL.

The chain combines TRBV5-8 with TRBJ1-2; D not certain. Germline loops: CDR1 SGHTS, CDR2 YDEGEE. The CDR3 extends over 20 amino acids. V was shortened by 0 bases and J by 4 bases, with 28 bases between the two germline ends. In nucleotides, the CDR3 is TGTGCCAGCAGCTTGGGGGATCCGGCACAGCGCAGATCGACCTCCTATGGCTACACCTTC. Protein: CASSLGDPAQRRSTSYGYTF. The entire variable domain, with the rest obtained from reference TRBV5-8 and TRBJ1-2, is as follows: EAGVTQSPTHLIKTRGQQATLRCSPISGHTSVYWYQQALGLGLQFLLWYDEGEERNRGNFPPRFSGRQFPNYSSELNVNALELEDSALYLCASSLGDPAQRRSTSYGYTFGSGTRLTVV.

V and J are TRBV5-6 and TRBJ2-7, with a weak D call TRBD2 (5 bases). V gave up 4 bases and J gave up 4 bases, with 15 bases separating them. The CDR3 contains 14 residues. Looked up from germline, CDR1 is SGHDT and CDR2 is YYEEEE. The CDR3 loop reads CASSHSGGLYEQYF. Written as DNA, the CDR3 is TGTGCCAGCAGCCACAGCGGCGGGTTATACGAGCAGTACTTC.

The chain carries TRBV7-6 and TRBJ2-3, with D hard to call. V gave up 4 bases and J gave up 0 bases, with 11 bases separating them. The CDR3 runs to 15 residues. Germline V lookup: CDR1 SGHVS, CDR2 FNYEAQ. CDR3 loop: CASSSLFTSTDTQYF. The CDR3 DNA is TGTGCCAGCAGCTCCCTATTCACTAGCACAGATACGCAGTATTTT.

The rearrangement joins TRBV5-1 to TRBJ2-7; D might be TRBD1 (6 bases). This CDR3 spans 13 amino acids. V was cut by 6 bases and J by 6 bases, with 16 bases left in between. The germline gives CDR1 SGHRS, CDR2 YFSETQ. DNA for the CDR3: TGCGCCAGCATCCCAGGGGAGCGAGGCGAGCAGTACTTC. Amino acid sequence: CASIPGERGEQYF.

The rearrangement joins TRBV5-1 to TRBJ2-7; unclear D gene. V lost 4 bases, J lost 0 bases, and 11 bases lay in between. The CDR3 is made up of 14 amino acids. From germline, CDR1 is SGHRS and CDR2 YFSETQ. The CDR3 nucleotides read TGCGCCAGCAGCCAACGGTCCGGCTCCTACGAGCAGTACTTC. This encodes CASSQRSGSYEQYF.

The genes are TRBV6-5 and TRBJ1-1; D is perhaps TRBD1 (5 bases). The CDR3 extends over 15 amino acids. V shed 6 bases and J shed 7 bases, with 21 bases lying between them. Germline V gene sequence: CDR1 MNHEY, CDR2 SVGAGI. The DNA for the CDR3 is TGTGCCAGCAGCCAAGGCGGGCGGGGCTTAGGTGAAGCTTTCTTT. It specifies CASSQGGRGLGEAFF.

V usage is TRBV5-1 and J usage is TRBJ2-1, with D uncertain. V lost 4 bases and J 4 bases, leaving 21 bases between the germline ends. This CDR3 contains 17 residues. In germline, CDR1 is SGHRS, CDR2 YFSETQ. Written as DNA, the CDR3 is TGCGCCAGCAGCGCCTCGGTATCCGGAATGAGGTACAATGAGCAGTTCTTC. Protein product: CASSASVSGMRYNEQFF.

The rearrangement links TRBV5-6 to TRBJ1-2, with D maybe TRBD1 (5 bases). The V end lost 1 base, the J end lost 6 bases, and 10 bases lay between the germline ends. CDR1 SGHDT and CDR2 YYEEEE come from the germline V gene. The CDR3 runs to 13 residues. The CDR3 DNA is TGTGCCAGCAGCTTGAGGGGCGGGAATGGCTACACCTTC. Protein: CASSLRGGNGYTF.

The rearrangement uses TRBV6-1 and TRBJ1-1; D gene unclear. This CDR3 has 14 residues. V was pared by 1 base and J by 4 bases, with 10 bases between. CDR1 is MNHNS, CDR2 SASEGT, per germline. This CDR3 reads CASSEVPAITEAFF. CDR3 sequence (DNA): TGTGCCAGCAGTGAAGTCCCAGCAATCACTGAAGCTTTCTTT.

This clone showed up just once. The chain employs TRBV2 and TRBJ2-3, with D uncertain. Trimming cost V 4 bases and J 0 bases, with 8 bases left between them. The CDR3 runs 14 residues. Germline CDR1 is SNHLY and CDR2 is FYNNEI. The CDR3 is CASSGLTSTDTQYF. The CDR3 nucleotides are TGTGCCAGCAGTGGGCTTACTAGCACAGATACGCAGTATTTT.

The rearrangement uses TRBV7-2 and TRBJ1-2, with D possibly TRBD1 on 5 matching bases. This CDR3 contains 13 residues. Germline CDR1 and CDR2: SGHTA and FQGNSA. V was shortened by 5 bases and J by 7 bases, with 14 bases between the two germline ends. Here the CDR3 DNA reads TGTGCCAGCAGCACATGGGGAGGGGTTGGCTACACCTTC. This translates into CASSTWGGVGYTF.

The chain links TRBV6-5 to TRBJ1-2; no firm D call. The germline V gene encodes CDR1 MNHEY and CDR2 SVGAGI. V lost 9 bases and J lost 4, with 9 bases in between. The length of the CDR3 is 11 residues. CDR3 DNA sequence: TGTGCCAGTGGGGTAACCTATGGCTACACCTTC. Translating gives CASGVTYGYTF.

This clone showed up just once. This sequence joins TRBV7-9 and TRBJ2-2; D gene ambiguous. The CDR3 has 14 residues. Germline CDR1 SEHNR, CDR2 FQNEAQ (reference sequence). Trimming stripped 1 base from V and 8 bases from J, with 11 bases between. The CDR3 nucleotides read TGTGCCAGCAGCTTAGGTCCGGTGGCAGGGGAGCTGTTTTTT. The encoded protein is CASSLGPVAGELFF.

The V and J genes are TRBV5-5 and TRBJ1-5; the D gene is possibly TRBD1 (5 bases). The CDR3 has 19 amino acids. V lost 0 bases and J lost 2, with 21 bases in between. From germline, CDR1 is SGHKS and CDR2 YYEKEE (reference sequence). CDR3 in amino acids: CASSLGDPQGGKGNQPQHF. The CDR3 nucleotides read TGTGCCAGCAGCTTGGGGGACCCTCAGGGAGGAAAGGGCAATCAGCCCCAGCATTTT.

The genes are TRBV9 and TRBJ2-7, with 7 nucleotides matching TRBD1. In germline, CDR1 is SGDLS, CDR2 YYNGEE. The CDR3 contains 15 residues. V trimming: 4 bases; J trimming: 0 bases; junction bases outside the gene matches: 7. This CDR3 is CASSPRQGISYEQYF. CDR3 in DNA: TGTGCCAGCAGCCCTAGACAGGGTATCTCCTACGAGCAGTACTTC.